A selection of T cell receptor beta chains follows, all from one sample in a study of blood T cell repertoires in COVID-19. This table comes from immunoSEQ multiplex PCR, and its TCRdb copy is limited to in-frame clones, with some not included. The profile shows roughly 140,000 clones, roughly 80% of them singletons. The specimen sequenced was PBMCs or T cells enriched from blood (not recorded which). The receptors come from a middle-aged woman who had recovered from COVID-19. CDR3s include the opening cysteine and the closing phenylalanine or tryptophan. D genes are given only for firm matches. Clone sizes are given selectively: once, few, many, or a class where the clone is expanded.

j_gene: TRBJ2-5
d_gene: NA
abundance: NA
len: 14
v_gene: TRBV5-6
CDR3nt: TGTGCCAGCAGCTTGATGACAGGCCAAGAGACCCAGTACTTC
CDR3aa: CASSLMTGQETQYF

j_gene: TRBJ2-7
d_gene: TRBD1
abundance: NA
len: 16
v_gene: TRBV6-6
CDR3nt: TGTGCCAGCAATGATATTGAGGACAGGGTGTCCTACGAGCAGTACTTC
CDR3aa: CASNDIEDRVSYEQYF

j_gene: TRBJ1-1
d_gene: NA
abundance: NA
len: 15
v_gene: TRBV11-3
CDR3nt: TGTGCCAGCAGCTTAGGAAACAGCCATAACACTGAAGCTTTCTTT
CDR3aa: CASSLGNSHNTEAFF

j_gene: TRBJ1-2
d_gene: NA
abundance: NA
len: 14
v_gene: TRBV9
CDR3nt: TGTGCCAGCAGCATAGGGAGGGAGCTATACGGCTACACCTTC
CDR3aa: CASSIGRELYGYTF

j_gene: TRBJ1-3
d_gene: NA
abundance: once
len: 13
v_gene: TRBV29-1
CDR3nt: TGCAGCGCCTATGTTAATTCTGGAAACACCATATATTTT
CDR3aa: CSAYVNSGNTIYF

j_gene: TRBJ2-2
d_gene: NA
abundance: NA
len: 13
v_gene: TRBV19
CDR3nt: TGTGCCAGTAGTATAGGGTTCGGCGGGGAGCTGTTTTTT
CDR3aa: CASSIGFGGELFF

j_gene: TRBJ1-6
d_gene: NA
abundance: NA
len: 13
v_gene: TRBV9
CDR3nt: TGTGCCAGCAGCCACGGGGAGCGCTCACCCCTCCACTTT
CDR3aa: CASSHGERSPLHF

j_gene: TRBJ2-2
d_gene: NA
abundance: NA
len: 15
v_gene: TRBV4-2
CDR3nt: TGTGCCAGCAGCCAAAAGGACTGGAAGGGCGGGGAGCTGTTTTTT
CDR3aa: CASSQKDWKGGELFF

j_gene: TRBJ1-3
d_gene: TRBD1
abundance: NA
len: 15
v_gene: TRBV10-3
CDR3nt: TGTGCCATCATCGAGGAGGGGGCGGTTGGAAACACCATATATTTT
CDR3aa: CAIIEEGAVGNTIYF

j_gene: TRBJ1-5
d_gene: TRBD1
abundance: few
len: 13
v_gene: TRBV19
CDR3nt: TGTGCCAGTAGTACACAGGGGCGGCAGCCCCAGCATTTT
CDR3aa: CASSTQGRQPQHF

j_gene: TRBJ1-1
d_gene: NA
abundance: NA
len: 15
v_gene: TRBV5-1
CDR3nt: TGCGCCAGCAGCTTAGGGCGCAGCCGAGGGACTGAAGCTTTCTTT
CDR3aa: CASSLGRSRGTEAFF

j_gene: TRBJ1-2
d_gene: NA
abundance: NA
len: 15
v_gene: TRBV27
CDR3nt: TGTGCCAGCAGTCCCCGAGGAGGGGCCGGCTATGGCTACACCTTC
CDR3aa: CASSPRGGAGYGYTF

j_gene: TRBJ2-7
d_gene: TRBD1
abundance: NA
len: 14
v_gene: TRBV6-1
CDR3nt: TGTGCCAGCAGTGAAGGGACAGGGTCAAGGGAGCAGTACTTC
CDR3aa: CASSEGTGSREQYF

j_gene: TRBJ2-3
d_gene: NA
abundance: NA
len: 14
v_gene: TRBV27
CDR3nt: TGTGCCAGCAGTTTTAGTGCTCGGACAGATACGCAGTATTTT
CDR3aa: CASSFSARTDTQYF

j_gene: TRBJ2-1
d_gene: TRBD2
abundance: NA
len: 14
v_gene: TRBV5-1
CDR3nt: TGCGCCAGCACCGCGGTAGCGGGAGTCGATGAGCAGTTCTTC
CDR3aa: CASTAVAGVDEQFF

j_gene: TRBJ2-1
d_gene: NA
abundance: NA
len: 16
v_gene: TRBV30
CDR3nt: TGTGCCTGGAGATCTCGACGGAGACCCTCCTACAATGAGCAGTTCTTC
CDR3aa: CAWRSRRRPSYNEQFF

j_gene: TRBJ1-6
d_gene: TRBD1
abundance: few
len: 15
v_gene: TRBV27
CDR3nt: TGTGCCAGCAGCCTACAGGGGGCGGAATTTTCACCCCTCCACTTT
CDR3aa: CASSLQGAEFSPLHF

j_gene: TRBJ1-1
d_gene: NA
abundance: NA
len: 14
v_gene: TRBV10-2
CDR3nt: TGCGCCAGTCAGATGGGGCAGGGGAACACTGAAGCTTTCTTT
CDR3aa: CASQMGQGNTEAFF

j_gene: TRBJ1-1
d_gene: NA
abundance: NA
len: 14
v_gene: TRBV2
CDR3nt: TGTGCCAGCAGTGACAGGGGCGGATACACTGAAGCTTTCTTT
CDR3aa: CASSDRGGYTEAFF

j_gene: TRBJ1-2
d_gene: TRBD1
abundance: NA
len: 11
v_gene: TRBV30
CDR3nt: TGTGCCTGGAGTGTGGGCAGGGGGGACACCTTC
CDR3aa: CAWSVGRGDTF

j_gene: TRBJ1-6
d_gene: NA
abundance: NA
len: 12
v_gene: TRBV6-5
CDR3nt: TGTGCCACCCGACAGCCTGGTGAAGCCCTCCACTTT
CDR3aa: CATRQPGEALHF

j_gene: TRBJ1-1
d_gene: NA
abundance: NA
len: 15
v_gene: TRBV30
CDR3nt: TGTGCCTGGCTGGCCAGACGACAGGCCAACACTGAAGCTTTCTTT
CDR3aa: CAWLARRQANTEAFF

j_gene: TRBJ2-3
d_gene: TRBD2
abundance: NA
len: 16
v_gene: TRBV7-9
CDR3nt: TGTGCCAGCAGCGGACTAGCCTCACCTAGCACAGATACGCAGTATTTT
CDR3aa: CASSGLASPSTDTQYF

j_gene: TRBJ1-1
d_gene: NA
abundance: NA
len: 13
v_gene: TRBV18
CDR3nt: TGTGCCAGCCTCACGGGGAGGGACACTGAAGCTTTCTTT
CDR3aa: CASLTGRDTEAFF

j_gene: TRBJ2-4
d_gene: NA
abundance: NA
len: 15
v_gene: TRBV5-4
CDR3nt: TGTGCCAGCAGCTTAAACCGGGACAACGGGAACATTCAGTACTTC
CDR3aa: CASSLNRDNGNIQYF

j_gene: TRBJ2-7
d_gene: TRBD2
abundance: NA
len: 11
v_gene: TRBV18
CDR3nt: TGTGCCAGCTCAGGGACTACCGAGCAGTACTTC
CDR3aa: CASSGTTEQYF

j_gene: TRBJ2-1
d_gene: NA
abundance: NA
len: 11
v_gene: TRBV20-1
CDR3nt: TGCAGTGCTAGAGCAGACAATGAGCAGTTCTTC
CDR3aa: CSARADNEQFF

j_gene: TRBJ2-1
d_gene: NA
abundance: NA
len: 12
v_gene: TRBV12-3/TRBV12-4
CDR3nt: TGTGCCAGCAGTTACAGGTACAATGAGCAGTTCTTC
CDR3aa: CASSYRYNEQFF

j_gene: TRBJ2-3
d_gene: NA
abundance: NA
len: 20
v_gene: TRBV15
CDR3nt: TGTGCCACCAGCAGCCATACTTCACTCAGGGGGGCCCTAAGCACAGATACGCAGTATTTT
CDR3aa: CATSSHTSLRGALSTDTQYF

j_gene: TRBJ2-5
d_gene: TRBD1
abundance: NA
len: 15
v_gene: TRBV5-1
CDR3nt: TGCGCCAGCAGCTCATCTAGGGGGCAGGTAGAGACCCAGTACTTC
CDR3aa: CASSSSRGQVETQYF

j_gene: TRBJ1-5
d_gene: TRBD1
abundance: NA
len: 15
v_gene: TRBV6-5
CDR3nt: TGTGCCAGCAGTCGCAGGGGGTTTAGCAATCAGCCCCAGCATTTT
CDR3aa: CASSRRGFSNQPQHF